The 3 T cell receptor beta chains in this list originate from one sample, sequenced in a study of blood T cell repertoires in COVID-19. The assay was immunoSEQ multiplex PCR, and TCRdb's table has in-frame clones only and misses some. The data show 250,000 to 400,000 clones, around 90% seen once. The sample comprised PBMCs or T cells enriched from blood (not recorded which). Source of these receptors: a man in his 60s who had recovered from COVID-19.

This sequence joins TRBV29-1 and TRBJ2-7; TRBD1 aligns across 7 bases. Per germline, CDR1 SQVTM and CDR2 ANQGSEA. The CDR3 is made up of 13 amino acids. Germline trimming cut 7 bases from V and 2 bases from J; bases unmatched to any gene: 8. CDR3 bases: TGCAGCGCCCGAGACAGGGCCACCTACGAGCAGTACTTC. It specifies CSARDRATYEQYF.

The genes are TRBV9 and TRBJ1-4, with D hard to call. Trimming removed 3 bases at V and 8 bases at J, with 14 bases between. The CDR3 is 14 amino acids. The germline gives CDR1 SGDLS, CDR2 YYNGEE. This chain's CDR3 is CASSAWVGTEKLFF. CDR3 DNA: TGTGCCAGCAGCGCTTGGGTGGGCACGGAAAAACTGTTTTTT.

Only one count was recorded for this clone. The chain joins TRBV2 to TRBJ1-5; no firm D call. Germline V gene lookup returns CDR1 SNHLY and CDR2 FYNNEI. This CDR3 region has 14 residues. V was trimmed by 7 bases and J by 7 bases, leaving 17 bases between them. This chain's CDR3 is CASTERETWQPQHF. Written as DNA, the CDR3 is TGTGCCAGCACCGAACGGGAAACATGGCAGCCCCAGCATTTT.